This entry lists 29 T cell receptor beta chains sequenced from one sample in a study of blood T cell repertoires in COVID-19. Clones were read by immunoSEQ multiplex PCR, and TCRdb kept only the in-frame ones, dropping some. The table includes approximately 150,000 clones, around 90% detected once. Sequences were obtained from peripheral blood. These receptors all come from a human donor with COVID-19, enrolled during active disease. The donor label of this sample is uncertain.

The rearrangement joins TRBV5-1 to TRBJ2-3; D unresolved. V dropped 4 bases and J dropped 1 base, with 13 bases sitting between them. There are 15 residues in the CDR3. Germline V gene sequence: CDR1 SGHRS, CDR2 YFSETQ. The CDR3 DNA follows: TGCGCCAGCAGCCGCCCGGAGACGGGCACAGATACGCAGTATTTT. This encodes CASSRPETGTDTQYF.

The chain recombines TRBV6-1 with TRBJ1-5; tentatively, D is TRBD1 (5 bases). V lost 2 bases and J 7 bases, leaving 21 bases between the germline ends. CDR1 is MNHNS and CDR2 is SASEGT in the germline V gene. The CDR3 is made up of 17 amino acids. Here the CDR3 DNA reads TGTGCCAGCAGTGAAACGGGGGGGGGTTTTGGGGCACAGCCCCAGCATTTT. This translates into CASSETGGGFGAQPQHF.

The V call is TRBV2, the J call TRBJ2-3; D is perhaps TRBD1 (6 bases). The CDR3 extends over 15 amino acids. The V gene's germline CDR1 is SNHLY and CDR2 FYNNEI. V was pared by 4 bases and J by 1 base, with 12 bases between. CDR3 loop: CASSVQGQRTDTQYF. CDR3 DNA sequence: TGTGCCAGCAGTGTCCAGGGGCAGCGCACAGATACGCAGTATTTT.

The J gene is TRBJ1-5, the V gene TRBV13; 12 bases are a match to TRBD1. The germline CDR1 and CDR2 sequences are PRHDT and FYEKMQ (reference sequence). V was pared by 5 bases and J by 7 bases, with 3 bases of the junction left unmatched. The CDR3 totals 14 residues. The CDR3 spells CASSRGQGAQPQHF. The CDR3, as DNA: TGTGCCAGCAGCCGGGGACAGGGGGCCCAGCCCCAGCATTTT. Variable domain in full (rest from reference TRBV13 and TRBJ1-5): AAGVIQSPRHLIKEKRETATLKCYPIPRHDTVYWYQQGPGQDPQFLISFYEKMQSDKGSIPDRFSAQQFSDYHSELNMSSLELGDSALYFCASSRGQGAQPQHFGDGTRLSIL.

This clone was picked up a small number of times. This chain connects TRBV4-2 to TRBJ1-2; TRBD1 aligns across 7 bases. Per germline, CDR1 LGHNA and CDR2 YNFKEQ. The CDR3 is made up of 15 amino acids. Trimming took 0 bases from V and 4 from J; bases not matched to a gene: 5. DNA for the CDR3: TGTGCCAGCAGCCAAGAAAGACAGGGTTTCTATGGCTACACCTTC. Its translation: CASSQERQGFYGYTF.

The CDR3 nucleotides are TGTGCCAGCAGTTCCAGATCCAATCAGCCCCAGCATTTT. The encoded protein is CASSSRSNQPQHF. The V and J genes are TRBV6-5 and TRBJ1-5; D remains unclear. Germline loops: CDR1 MNHEY, CDR2 SVGAGI. The CDR3 is made up of 13 amino acids. The V and J ends lost 4 bases and 3 bases respectively, with 7 bases between them.

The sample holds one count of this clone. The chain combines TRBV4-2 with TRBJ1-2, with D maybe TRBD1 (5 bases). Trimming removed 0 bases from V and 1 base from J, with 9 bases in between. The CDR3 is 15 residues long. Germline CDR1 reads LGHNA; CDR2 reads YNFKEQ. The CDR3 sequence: CASSQDEDSNYGYTF. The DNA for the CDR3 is TGTGCCAGCAGCCAAGACGAAGACAGTAACTATGGCTACACCTTC.

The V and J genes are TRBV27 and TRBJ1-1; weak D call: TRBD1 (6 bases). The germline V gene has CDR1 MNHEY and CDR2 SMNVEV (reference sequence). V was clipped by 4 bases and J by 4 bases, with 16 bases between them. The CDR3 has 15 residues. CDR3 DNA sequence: TGTGCCAGCAGTTCCCGCGCGGGGGGCGGCACTGAAGCTTTCTTT. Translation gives CASSSRAGGGTEAFF.

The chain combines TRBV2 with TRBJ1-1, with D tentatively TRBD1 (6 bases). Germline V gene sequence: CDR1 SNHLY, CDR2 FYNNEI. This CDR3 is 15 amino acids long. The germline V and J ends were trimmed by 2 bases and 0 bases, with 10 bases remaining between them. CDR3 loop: CASSEQGNMNTEAFF. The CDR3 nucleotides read TGTGCCAGCAGTGAACAGGGGAACATGAACACTGAAGCTTTCTTT.

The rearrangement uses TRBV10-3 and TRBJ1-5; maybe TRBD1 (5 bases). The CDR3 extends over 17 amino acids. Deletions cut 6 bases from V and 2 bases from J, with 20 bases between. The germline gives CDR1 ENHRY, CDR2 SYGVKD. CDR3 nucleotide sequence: TGTGCCATCAGCAAAGACAGTCAAATTTCAGGCAATCAGCCCCAGCATTTT. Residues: CAISKDSQISGNQPQHF.

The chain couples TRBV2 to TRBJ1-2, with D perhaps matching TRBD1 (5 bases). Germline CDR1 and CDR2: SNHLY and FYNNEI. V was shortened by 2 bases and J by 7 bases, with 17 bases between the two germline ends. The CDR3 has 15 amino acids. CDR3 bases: TGTGCCAGCAGTGAAACGTCAGGGAGGGCGGGTGGCTACACCTTC. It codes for CASSETSGRAGGYTF.

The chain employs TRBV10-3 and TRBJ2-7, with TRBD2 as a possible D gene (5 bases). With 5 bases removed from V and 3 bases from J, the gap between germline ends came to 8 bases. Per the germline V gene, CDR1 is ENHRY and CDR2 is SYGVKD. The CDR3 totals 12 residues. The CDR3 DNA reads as TGTGCCATCAGTACTCGGGACTACGAGCAGTACTTC. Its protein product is CAISTRDYEQYF.

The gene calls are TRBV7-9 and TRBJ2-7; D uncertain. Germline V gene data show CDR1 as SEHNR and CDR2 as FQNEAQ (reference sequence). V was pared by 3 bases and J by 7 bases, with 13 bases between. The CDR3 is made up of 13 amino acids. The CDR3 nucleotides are TGTGCCAGCAGCTTCGAAGCACCTACGGAGCAGTACTTC. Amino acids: CASSFEAPTEQYF.

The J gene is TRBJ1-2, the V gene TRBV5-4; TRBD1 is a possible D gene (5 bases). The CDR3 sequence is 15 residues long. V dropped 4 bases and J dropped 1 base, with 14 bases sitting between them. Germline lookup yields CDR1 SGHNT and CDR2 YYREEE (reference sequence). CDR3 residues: CASSRRDGGNYGYTF. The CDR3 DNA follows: TGTGCCAGCAGCCGCCGGGACGGGGGTAACTATGGCTACACCTTC.

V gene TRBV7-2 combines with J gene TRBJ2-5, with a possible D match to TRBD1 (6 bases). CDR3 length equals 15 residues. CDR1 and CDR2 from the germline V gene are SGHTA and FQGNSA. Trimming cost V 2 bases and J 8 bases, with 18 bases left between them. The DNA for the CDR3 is TGTGCCAGCAGCTTATCTGGGACAAATACCCATACCCAGTACTTC. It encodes CASSLSGTNTHTQYF.

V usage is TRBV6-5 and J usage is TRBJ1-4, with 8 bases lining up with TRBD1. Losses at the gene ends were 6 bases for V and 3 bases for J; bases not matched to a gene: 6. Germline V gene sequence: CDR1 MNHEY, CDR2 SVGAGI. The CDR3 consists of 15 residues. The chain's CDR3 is CASSPTGGANEKLFF. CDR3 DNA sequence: TGTGCCAGCAGCCCCACAGGGGGTGCTAATGAAAAACTGTTTTTT.

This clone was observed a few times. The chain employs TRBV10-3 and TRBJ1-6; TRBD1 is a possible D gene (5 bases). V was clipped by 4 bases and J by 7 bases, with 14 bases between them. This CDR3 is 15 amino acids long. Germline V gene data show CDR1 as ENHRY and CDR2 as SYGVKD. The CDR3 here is CAISVGRKGNSPLHF. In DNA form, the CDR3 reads TGTGCCATCAGTGTGGGGCGAAAGGGGAATTCACCCCTCCACTTT.

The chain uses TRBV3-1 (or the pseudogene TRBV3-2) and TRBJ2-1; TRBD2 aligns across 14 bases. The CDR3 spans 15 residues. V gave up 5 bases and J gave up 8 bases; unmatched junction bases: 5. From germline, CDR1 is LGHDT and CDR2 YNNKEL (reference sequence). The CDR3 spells CASSDGTSGSYEQFF. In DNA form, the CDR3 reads TGTGCCAGCAGCGACGGGACTAGCGGGAGCTATGAGCAGTTCTTC.

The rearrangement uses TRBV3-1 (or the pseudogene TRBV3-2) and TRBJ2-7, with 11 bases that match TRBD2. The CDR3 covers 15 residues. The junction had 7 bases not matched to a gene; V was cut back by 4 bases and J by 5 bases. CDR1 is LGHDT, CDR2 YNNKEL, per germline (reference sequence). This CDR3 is CASSPYLAGGDEQYF. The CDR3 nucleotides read TGTGCCAGCAGCCCATACTTAGCGGGGGGGGACGAGCAGTACTTC.

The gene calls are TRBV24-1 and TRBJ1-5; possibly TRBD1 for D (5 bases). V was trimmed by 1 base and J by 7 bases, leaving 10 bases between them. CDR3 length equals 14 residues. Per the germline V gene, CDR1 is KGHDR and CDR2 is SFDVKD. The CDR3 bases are TGTGCCACCAGTGATTTCCCAGGGAGGCAGCCCCAGCATTTT. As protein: CATSDFPGRQPQHF.

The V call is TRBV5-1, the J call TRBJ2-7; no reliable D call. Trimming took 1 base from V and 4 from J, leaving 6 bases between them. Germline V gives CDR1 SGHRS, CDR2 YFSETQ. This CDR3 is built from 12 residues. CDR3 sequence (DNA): TGCGCCAGCAGCTTGTCGAGTTACGAGCAGTACTTC. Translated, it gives CASSLSSYEQYF.

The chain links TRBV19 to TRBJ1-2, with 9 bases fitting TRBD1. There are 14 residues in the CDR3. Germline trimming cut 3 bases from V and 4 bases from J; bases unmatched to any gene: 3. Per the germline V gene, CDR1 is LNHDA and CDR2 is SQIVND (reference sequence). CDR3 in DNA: TGTGCCAGTAGTATTGGGACAGGGCCCTATGGCTACACCTTC. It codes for CASSIGTGPYGYTF.

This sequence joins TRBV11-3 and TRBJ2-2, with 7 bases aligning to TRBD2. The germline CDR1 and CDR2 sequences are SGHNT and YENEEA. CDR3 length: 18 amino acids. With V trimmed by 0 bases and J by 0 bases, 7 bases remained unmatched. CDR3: CASSLDAAGRANTGELFF. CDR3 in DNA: TGTGCCAGCAGCTTAGATGCAGCGGGGCGAGCGAACACCGGGGAGCTGTTTTTT.

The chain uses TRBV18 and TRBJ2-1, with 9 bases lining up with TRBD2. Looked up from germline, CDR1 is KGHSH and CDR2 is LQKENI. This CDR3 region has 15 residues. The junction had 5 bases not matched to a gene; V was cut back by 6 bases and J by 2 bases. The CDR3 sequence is CASSRSGGTYNEQFF. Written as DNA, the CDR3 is TGTGCCAGCTCTCGAAGCGGGGGGACCTACAATGAGCAGTTCTTC.

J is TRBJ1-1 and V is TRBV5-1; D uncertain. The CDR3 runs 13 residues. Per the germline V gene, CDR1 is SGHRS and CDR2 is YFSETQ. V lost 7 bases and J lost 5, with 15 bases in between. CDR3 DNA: TGCGCCAGCTCGGGAGATTTATTAACTGAAGCTTTCTTT. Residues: CASSGDLLTEAFF.

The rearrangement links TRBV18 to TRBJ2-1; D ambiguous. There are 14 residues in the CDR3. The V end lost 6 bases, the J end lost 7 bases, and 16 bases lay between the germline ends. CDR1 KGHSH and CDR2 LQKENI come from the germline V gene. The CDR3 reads CASSPRNSNNEQFF. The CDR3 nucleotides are TGTGCCAGCTCCCCGAGAAACTCTAATAATGAGCAGTTCTTC.

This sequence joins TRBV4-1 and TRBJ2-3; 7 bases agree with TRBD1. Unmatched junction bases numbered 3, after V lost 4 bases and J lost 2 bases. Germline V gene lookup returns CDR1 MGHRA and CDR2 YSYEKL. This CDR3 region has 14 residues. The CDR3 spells CASSLQGTTDTQYF. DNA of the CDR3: TGCGCCAGCAGCCTACAGGGGACCACAGATACGCAGTATTTT.

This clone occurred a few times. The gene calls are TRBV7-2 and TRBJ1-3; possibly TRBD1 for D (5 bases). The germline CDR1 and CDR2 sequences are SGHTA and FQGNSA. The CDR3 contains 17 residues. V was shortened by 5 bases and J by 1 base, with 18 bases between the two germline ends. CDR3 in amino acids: CASSPQSGGSSGNTIYF. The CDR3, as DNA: TGTGCCAGCAGCCCCCAATCGGGGGGATCTTCTGGAAACACCATATATTTT.

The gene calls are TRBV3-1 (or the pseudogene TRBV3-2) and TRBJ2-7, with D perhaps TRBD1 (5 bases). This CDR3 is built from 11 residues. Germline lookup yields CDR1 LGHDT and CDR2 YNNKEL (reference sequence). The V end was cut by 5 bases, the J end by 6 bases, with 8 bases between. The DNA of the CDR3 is TGTGCCAGCAGCAGGGGTGGCGAGCAGTACTTC. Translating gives CASSRGGEQYF.